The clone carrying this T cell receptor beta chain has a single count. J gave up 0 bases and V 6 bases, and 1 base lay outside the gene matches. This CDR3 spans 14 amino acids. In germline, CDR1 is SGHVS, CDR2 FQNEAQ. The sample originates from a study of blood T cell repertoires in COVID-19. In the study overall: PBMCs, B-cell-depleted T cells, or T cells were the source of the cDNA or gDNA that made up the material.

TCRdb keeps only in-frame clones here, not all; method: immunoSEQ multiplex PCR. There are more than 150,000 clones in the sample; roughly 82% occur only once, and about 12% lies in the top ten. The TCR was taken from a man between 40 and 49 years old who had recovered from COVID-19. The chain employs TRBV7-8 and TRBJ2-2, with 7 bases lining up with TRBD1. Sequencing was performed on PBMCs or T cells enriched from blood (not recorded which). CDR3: CASRGGTNTGELFF. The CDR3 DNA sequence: TGTGCCAGCAGAGGGGGCACGAACACCGGGGAGCTGTTTTTT.